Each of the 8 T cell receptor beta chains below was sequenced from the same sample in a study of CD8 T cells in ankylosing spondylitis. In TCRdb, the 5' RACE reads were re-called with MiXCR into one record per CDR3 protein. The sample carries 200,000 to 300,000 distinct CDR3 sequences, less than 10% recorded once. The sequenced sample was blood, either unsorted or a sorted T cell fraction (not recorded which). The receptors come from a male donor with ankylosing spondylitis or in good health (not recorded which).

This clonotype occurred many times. The CDR3 sequence is CASSQVWTLGNEQFF. The CDR3 DNA reads as TGCGCCAGCAGCCAGGTCTGGACGTTAGGCAATGAGCAGTTCTTC. The genes are TRBV4-3 and TRBJ2-1; D unresolved. Germline V gene data show CDR1 as LGHNA and CDR2 as YSLEER. With 3 bases removed from V and 6 bases from J, the gap between germline ends came to 15 bases. This CDR3 comprises 15 residues.

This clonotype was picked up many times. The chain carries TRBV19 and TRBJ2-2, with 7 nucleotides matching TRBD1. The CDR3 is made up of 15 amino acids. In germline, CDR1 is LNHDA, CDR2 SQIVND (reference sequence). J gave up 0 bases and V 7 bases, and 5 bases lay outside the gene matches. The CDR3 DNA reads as TGTGCCAGTACCGCCGGGACAGCGAACACCGGGGAGCTGTTTTTT. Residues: CASTAGTANTGELFF.

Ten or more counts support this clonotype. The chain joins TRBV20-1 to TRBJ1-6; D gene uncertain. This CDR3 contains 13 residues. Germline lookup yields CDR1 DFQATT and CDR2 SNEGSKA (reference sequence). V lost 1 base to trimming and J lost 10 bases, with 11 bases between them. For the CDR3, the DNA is TGCAGTGCTAGAGCTGTAGGGTGGTCACCCCTCCACTTT. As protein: CSARAVGWSPLHF.

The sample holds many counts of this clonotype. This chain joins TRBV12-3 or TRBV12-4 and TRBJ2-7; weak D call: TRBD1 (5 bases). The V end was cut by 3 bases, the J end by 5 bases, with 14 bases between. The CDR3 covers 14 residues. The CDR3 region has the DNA TGTGCCAGCAGTTTTGAAAGGGGTGACGACGAGCAGTACTTC. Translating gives CASSFERGDDEQYF.

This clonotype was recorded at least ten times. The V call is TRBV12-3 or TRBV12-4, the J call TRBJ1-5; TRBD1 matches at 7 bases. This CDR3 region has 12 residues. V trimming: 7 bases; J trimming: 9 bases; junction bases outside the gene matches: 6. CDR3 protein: CASTTGERPQHF. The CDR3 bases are TGTGCCAGCACCACAGGGGAGCGGCCCCAGCATTTT.

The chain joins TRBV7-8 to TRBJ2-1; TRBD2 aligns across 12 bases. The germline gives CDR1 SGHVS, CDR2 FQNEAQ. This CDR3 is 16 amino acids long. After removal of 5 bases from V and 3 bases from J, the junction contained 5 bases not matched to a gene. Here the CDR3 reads CASSIRLAGDYNEQFF. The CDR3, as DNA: TGTGCCAGCAGCATCCGACTAGCGGGGGACTACAATGAGCAGTTCTTC.

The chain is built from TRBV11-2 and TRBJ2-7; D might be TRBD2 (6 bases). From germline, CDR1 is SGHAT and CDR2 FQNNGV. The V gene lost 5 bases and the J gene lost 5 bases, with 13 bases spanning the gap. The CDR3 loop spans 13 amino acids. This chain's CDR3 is CASSPLGGDEQYF. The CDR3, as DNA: TGTGCCAGCAGCCCCCTCGGGGGAGACGAGCAGTACTTC.

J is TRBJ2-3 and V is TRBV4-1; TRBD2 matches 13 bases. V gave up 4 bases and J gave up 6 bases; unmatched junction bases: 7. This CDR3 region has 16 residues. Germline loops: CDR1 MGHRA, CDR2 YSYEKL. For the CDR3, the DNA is TGCGCCAGCAGCCCATCCGGGACTAGCGGGATTGATACGCAGTATTTT. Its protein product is CASSPSGTSGIDTQYF.